Each of the 18 T cell receptor beta chains below was sequenced from the same sample in a study of cytomegalovirus exposure and HLA in healthy donors. Profiled with immunoSEQ multiplex PCR; TCRdb holds only in-frame clones, not every one. Of tens of thousands of clones listed, more than 85% are singletons. The sample was PBMCs. These receptors all stem from a woman aged 18-29 years in good health and CMV-seronegative.

The rearrangement uses TRBV28 and TRBJ1-5; 7 positions match TRBD1. Unmatched junction bases numbered 4, after V lost 7 bases and J lost 4 bases. Germline V gene data show CDR1 as MDHEN and CDR2 as SYDVKM. This CDR3 comprises 13 residues. CDR3 protein: CASNPQGNQPQHF. In nucleotides, the CDR3 is TGTGCCAGCAACCCACAGGGGAATCAGCCCCAGCATTTT.

As concerns this clone: The sample contains more than one DNA sequence encoding this CDR3. The chain links TRBV7-6 to TRBJ2-3, with TRBD2 identical over 8 bases. CDR1 and CDR2 from the germline V gene are SGHVS and FNYEAQ. Germline trimming cut 1 base from V and 2 bases from J; bases unmatched to any gene: 5. The CDR3 sequence is 16 residues long. The CDR3 sequence: CASSLGAGASTDTQYF. The CDR3 coding sequence is TGTGCCAGCAGCTTAGGAGCGGGAGCTTCCACAGATACGCAGTATTTT.

This rearrangement joins TRBV27 to TRBJ1-1; 8 nucleotides line up with TRBD1. Germline CDR1 MNHEY, CDR2 SMNVEV (reference sequence). The V gene end was trimmed by 7 bases and the J gene end by 3 bases; junction bases not matched to a gene: 10. This CDR3 is 15 amino acids long. This CDR3 is CASKEGTGGYTEAFF. CDR3 nucleotides: TGTGCCAGCAAGGAGGGAACAGGGGGGTACACTGAAGCTTTCTTT.

This chain connects TRBV9 to TRBJ2-2, with 13 bases that match TRBD2. This CDR3 is 17 amino acids long. The V gene's germline CDR1 is SGDLS and CDR2 YYNGEE. The V segment lost 4 bases and the J segment 1 base; nucleotides outside the gene matches: 4. Here the CDR3 DNA reads TGTGCCAGCAGCTGGACTAGCGGGAGTGTGAACACCGGGGAGCTGTTTTTT. Translating it yields CASSWTSGSVNTGELFF.

The CDR3 here is CASSSQGLPQETQYF. CDR3 in DNA: TGTGCCAGCAGCTCCCAGGGGCTGCCCCAAGAGACCCAGTACTTC. The chain joins TRBV11-3 to TRBJ2-5, with D possibly TRBD1 on 6 matching bases. Germline V gene data show CDR1 as SGHNT and CDR2 as YENEEA. CDR3 length: 15 amino acids. Deletions cut 4 bases from V and 1 base from J, with 13 bases between.

As to this clone: At one end the junction does not follow the germline gene, possibly because of a read error. The J gene is TRBJ2-3, the V gene TRBV11-2, with 11 bases matching TRBD2. The V gene's germline CDR1 is SGHAT and CDR2 FQNNGV. This CDR3 region has 13 residues. CDR3 protein: CASSLVAGGPGDF. The DNA of the CDR3 is TGTGCCAGCAGCTTAGTAGCGGGAGGGCCGGGAGATTTT.

V gene TRBV13 combines with J gene TRBJ2-1; 8 bases map to TRBD2. Germline CDR1 reads PRHDT; CDR2 reads FYEKMQ (reference sequence). Losses at the gene ends were 5 bases for V and 4 bases for J; bases not matched to a gene: 7. The CDR3 is 15 residues long. The chain's CDR3 is CASSERTSRYNEQFF. The CDR3 DNA follows: TGTGCCAGCAGCGAAAGGACTAGCAGATACAATGAGCAGTTCTTC.

The chain uses TRBV7-9 and TRBJ2-1; unclear D gene. Deletions cut 5 bases from V and 9 bases from J, with 14 bases between. CDR3 length: 13 residues. The germline V gene encodes CDR1 SEHNR and CDR2 FQNEAQ (reference sequence). CDR3 coding DNA: TGTGCCAGCAGCACCCTCTTCCTCGGTGAGCAGTTCTTC. This encodes CASSTLFLGEQFF.

Written as DNA, the CDR3 is TGTGCCAGCAGCCCAAACACAGGGGGAGTAGGCTACACCTTC. Its translation is CASSPNTGGVGYTF. This chain connects TRBV5-5 to TRBJ1-2; 8 nucleotides agree with TRBD1. The CDR3 has 14 residues. Germline CDR1 is SGHKS and CDR2 is YYEKEE (reference sequence). V lost 4 bases to trimming and J lost 8 bases; unmatched junction nucleotides: 10. Using reference TRBV5-5 and TRBJ1-2 for the parts outside the CDR3, the full variable domain is DAGVTQSPTHLIKTRGQQVTLRCSPISGHKSVSWYQQVLGQGPQFIFQYYEKEERGRGNFPDRFSARQFPNYSSELNVNALLLGDSALYLCASSPNTGGVGYTFGSGTRLTVV.

DNA of the CDR3: TGTGCCAGCAGCCCCTTGGATGGACAGGGGGCTGAAAAACTGTTTTTT. Protein sequence: CASSPLDGQGAEKLFF. This sequence joins TRBV16 and TRBJ1-4; 11 bases align to TRBD1. The ends lost 4 bases at V and 7 bases at J; junction bases unmatched: 8. CDR1 is KGHSY and CDR2 is FQNENV in the germline V gene. This CDR3 contains 16 residues.

V gene TRBV19 combines with J gene TRBJ2-3; 12 bases match TRBD2. Germline lookup yields CDR1 LNHDA and CDR2 SQIVND (reference sequence). The CDR3 sequence is 15 residues long. Losses at the gene ends were 5 bases for V and 4 bases for J; bases not matched to a gene: 4. The CDR3 protein is CASSAGLAGPDTQYF. The CDR3 coding sequence is TGTGCCAGTAGTGCAGGACTAGCGGGACCAGATACGCAGTATTTT.

The chain couples TRBV2 to TRBJ2-1, with D perhaps TRBD1 (6 bases). The germline CDR1 and CDR2 sequences are SNHLY and FYNNEI. This CDR3 region has 15 residues. Trimming cost V 3 bases and J 1 base, with 10 bases left between them. CDR3 in amino acids: CASSESRGSYNEQFF. In DNA form, the CDR3 reads TGTGCCAGCAGTGAGTCTAGGGGGTCCTACAATGAGCAGTTCTTC.

The chain uses TRBV4-1 and TRBJ1-2; 7 bases map to TRBD1. Germline values: CDR1 MGHRA, CDR2 YSYEKL. This CDR3 contains 15 residues. With V trimmed by 3 bases and J by 0 bases, 4 bases remained unmatched. CDR3 nucleotide sequence: TGCGCCAGCAGCCAGGGACAGATAGCTAACTATGGCTACACCTTC. Translation gives CASSQGQIANYGYTF.

The chain combines TRBV15 with TRBJ2-1; D remains unclear. The CDR3 extends over 14 amino acids. V dropped 0 bases and J dropped 5 bases, with 8 bases sitting between them. Per the germline V gene, CDR1 is LNHNV and CDR2 is YYDKDF (reference sequence). The CDR3, as DNA: TGTGCCACCAGCAGAGATCTAACGGACAATGAGCAGTTCTTC. As protein: CATSRDLTDNEQFF.

This sequence joins TRBV7-2 and TRBJ1-2; the D is unclear. The length of the CDR3 is 15 residues. From germline, CDR1 is SGHTA and CDR2 FQGNSA. Trimming removed 0 bases at V and 4 bases at J, with 12 bases between. CDR3 nucleotides: TGTGCCAGCAGCTTAGCGTGGTCAGGCACCTATGGCTACACCTTC. This translates into CASSLAWSGTYGYTF.

V is TRBV7-3 and J is TRBJ2-2, with 10 bases that match TRBD1. Germline values: CDR1 SGHTA, CDR2 FQGTGA. The CDR3 has 17 amino acids. Trimming removed 5 bases from V and 4 bases from J; junction bases left unmatched: 10. The CDR3 nucleotides are TGTGCCAGCAGCCCCCAAACCGGGACAGGGGTCACCGGGGAGCTGTTTTTT. Its protein is CASSPQTGTGVTGELFF.

In its sample, this clone was seen a few times. The V and J genes are TRBV2 and TRBJ2-7; TRBD1 matches at 8 bases. The V gene end was trimmed by 5 bases and the J gene end by 3 bases; junction bases not matched to a gene: 3. Germline V gene sequence: CDR1 SNHLY, CDR2 FYNNEI. The length of the CDR3 is 13 residues. CDR3 sequence (DNA): TGTGCCAGCAGTCGGACAGGGATCTACGAGCAGTACTTC. As protein: CASSRTGIYEQYF.

The table lists this clone with a few counts. The genes are TRBV2 and TRBJ2-4; TRBD2 matches at 9 bases. CDR3 length equals 18 residues. The J segment lost 0 bases and the V segment lost 0 bases, leaving 6 bases of the junction unmatched. Germline V lookup: CDR1 SNHLY, CDR2 FYNNEI. This CDR3 reads CASSEARGLALAKNIQYF. CDR3 bases: TGTGCCAGCAGTGAAGCGCGTGGACTAGCGTTAGCCAAAAACATTCAGTACTTC. Supplemented by reference TRBV2 and TRBJ2-4, the full variable domain reads EPEVTQTPSHQVTQMGQEVILRCVPISNHLYFYWYRQILGQKVEFLVSFYNNEISEKSEIFDDQFSVERPDGSNFTLKIRSTKLEDSAMYFCASSEARGLALAKNIQYFGAGTRLSVL.